This is a list of T cell receptor beta chains from one sample in a study of blood T cells in healthy people across ages. TCRdb re-analysed the 5' RACE reads in MiXCR, keeping a single row per CDR3 protein. Among over 1,300,000 distinct CDR3 sequences listed, roughly 64% were seen once. The sequencing input was blood. The receptors come from a man aged 18 to 29 in good health. The CDR3 runs from the conserved cysteine through the conserved F or W. The order of the fields is D gene, J gene, clone size, V gene, CDR3 DNA, CDR3 protein. The D gene is left open where the match is weak. Not every row has a clone size; where given, it reads once, few, many or a size class.

D gene: TRBD2
J gene: TRBJ2-5
clone size: NA
V gene: TRBV4-1
CDR3 DNA: TGCGCCAGCAGCCCCTACACTAGCGTATTCGAGACCCAGTACTTC
CDR3 protein: CASSPYTSVFETQYF

D gene: NA
J gene: TRBJ2-4
clone size: NA
V gene: TRBV5-1
CDR3 DNA: TGCGCCAGCAGCTTGTTTCCCTCTCGGGAGCAGTACTTC
CDR3 protein: CASSLFPSREQYF

D gene: NA
J gene: TRBJ1-5
clone size: NA
V gene: TRBV20-1
CDR3 DNA: TGCAGTGCTAGTTTGGGGACATCAAATCAGCCCCAGCATTTT
CDR3 protein: CSASLGTSNQPQHF

D gene: NA
J gene: TRBJ1-3
clone size: NA
V gene: TRBV10-3
CDR3 DNA: TGTGCCATGGCCTCGGGGAGCGTCTCTGGAAACACCATATATTTT
CDR3 protein: CAMASGSVSGNTIYF

D gene: TRBD2
J gene: TRBJ2-1
clone size: NA
V gene: TRBV10-3
CDR3 DNA: TGTGCCATCAGTGAGTCGCCCAGCGGGAGCTACAATGAGCAGTTCTTC
CDR3 protein: CAISESPSGSYNEQFF

D gene: TRBD1
J gene: TRBJ2-7
clone size: NA
V gene: TRBV5-1
CDR3 DNA: TGCGCCAGCAGCGCCTCCGGGACAGGGTTTGACGAGCAGTACTTC
CDR3 protein: CASSASGTGFDEQYF

D gene: NA
J gene: TRBJ1-1
clone size: NA
V gene: TRBV29-1
CDR3 DNA: TGCAGCGTTGGTAGGGGCTCTGAAGCTTTCTTT
CDR3 protein: CSVGRGSEAFF

D gene: NA
J gene: TRBJ2-4
clone size: NA
V gene: TRBV4-1
CDR3 DNA: TGCGCCAGCAGCCAAAATTTGATCGGGGGCGAAGTAAACATTCAGTACTTC
CDR3 protein: CASSQNLIGGEVNIQYF

D gene: TRBD2
J gene: TRBJ2-1
clone size: NA
V gene: TRBV27
CDR3 DNA: TGTGCCAGCTCGGGACTAGCGGGATCTGTTGAGCAGTTCTTC
CDR3 protein: CASSGLAGSVEQFF

D gene: NA
J gene: TRBJ2-7
clone size: NA
V gene: TRBV6-5
CDR3 DNA: TGTGCCAGCAGTTACAGGGGAAGAGGGTCCTACGAGCAGTACTTC
CDR3 protein: CASSYRGRGSYEQYF

D gene: NA
J gene: TRBJ1-4
clone size: NA
V gene: TRBV20-1
CDR3 DNA: TGCAGTGTTAGCCCACCGGTGGCTAATGAAAAACTGTTTTTT
CDR3 protein: CSVSPPVANEKLFF

D gene: NA
J gene: TRBJ2-7
clone size: NA
V gene: TRBV4-2
CDR3 DNA: TGTGCCAGCAGCCAAAATACAGGGTCCTACGAGCAGTACTTC
CDR3 protein: CASSQNTGSYEQYF

D gene: NA
J gene: TRBJ2-3
clone size: NA
V gene: TRBV3-1
CDR3 DNA: TGTGCCAGCAGCCACAAGTCCCAACTAGTTACCCGCACAGATACGCAGTATTTT
CDR3 protein: CASSHKSQLVTRTDTQYF

D gene: NA
J gene: TRBJ1-2
clone size: NA
V gene: TRBV5-6
CDR3 DNA: TGTGCCAGCAGCACCATGGACTGGGGCTACACCTTC
CDR3 protein: CASSTMDWGYTF

D gene: TRBD1
J gene: TRBJ2-5
clone size: NA
V gene: TRBV5-1
CDR3 DNA: TGCGCCAGAAGCTTGGGACAGGGGGTTATGTACTTC
CDR3 protein: CARSLGQGVMYF

D gene: NA
J gene: TRBJ1-2
clone size: few
V gene: TRBV6-4
CDR3 DNA: TGTGCCAGCAGTGAGCGCCGGGGTAGCTATGGCTACACCTTC
CDR3 protein: CASSERRGSYGYTF

D gene: NA
J gene: TRBJ2-1
clone size: NA
V gene: TRBV6-5
CDR3 DNA: TGTGCCAGCCGGAGGGGGACCTACAATGAGCAGTTCTTC
CDR3 protein: CASRRGTYNEQFF

D gene: NA
J gene: TRBJ2-7
clone size: few
V gene: TRBV27
CDR3 DNA: TGTGCCAGCAGTTTAAAAGCCACAGCCTACGAGCAGTACTTC
CDR3 protein: CASSLKATAYEQYF

D gene: TRBD2
J gene: TRBJ2-3
clone size: few
V gene: TRBV7-9
CDR3 DNA: TGTGCCAGCAGTTCACTCTCTAGCGGAAGGGGTACAGATACGCAGTATTTT
CDR3 protein: CASSSLSSGRGTDTQYF

D gene: NA
J gene: TRBJ1-2
clone size: NA
V gene: TRBV7-2
CDR3 DNA: TGTGCCAGCAGCTTAGCGGGGGACGGGGGCGGTGGCTACACCTTC
CDR3 protein: CASSLAGDGGGGYTF

D gene: NA
J gene: TRBJ1-3
clone size: NA
V gene: TRBV5-5
CDR3 DNA: TGTGCCAGCAGCGACGTAACCCTCTCTGGAAACACCATATATTTT
CDR3 protein: CASSDVTLSGNTIYF

D gene: TRBD2
J gene: TRBJ2-2
clone size: NA
V gene: TRBV5-1
CDR3 DNA: TGCGCCAGCAGCTGGCTAGCGGGAGGCACCGGGGAGCTGTTTTTT
CDR3 protein: CASSWLAGGTGELFF

D gene: NA
J gene: TRBJ2-7
clone size: NA
V gene: TRBV3-1
CDR3 DNA: TGTGCCAGCAGCCAAGTAACGGTCTTCTCCTACGAGCAGTACTTC
CDR3 protein: CASSQVTVFSYEQYF

D gene: TRBD1
J gene: TRBJ2-7
clone size: NA
V gene: TRBV10-3
CDR3 DNA: TGTGCCATCAGTGGGACAGGGGGCCCCTACGAGCAGTACTTC
CDR3 protein: CAISGTGGPYEQYF

D gene: TRBD1
J gene: TRBJ1-4
clone size: NA
V gene: TRBV2
CDR3 DNA: TGTGCCAGCAGTTCACCAGGGGGTATGAAAAAACTGTTTTTT
CDR3 protein: CASSSPGGMKKLFF

D gene: NA
J gene: TRBJ2-7
clone size: NA
V gene: TRBV2
CDR3 DNA: TGTGCCAGCAGTGAAGAAGGAGACGGAACCGACTACGAGCAGTACTTC
CDR3 protein: CASSEEGDGTDYEQYF

D gene: NA
J gene: TRBJ2-3
clone size: NA
V gene: TRBV12-3/TRBV12-4
CDR3 DNA: TGTGCCAGCACACGAAACCAGGGGGGGAGCACAGATACGCAGTATTTT
CDR3 protein: CASTRNQGGSTDTQYF

D gene: TRBD2
J gene: TRBJ2-7
clone size: NA
V gene: TRBV29-1
CDR3 DNA: TGCAGCGTCATACTAGCGGGAGTTCGGGAGCAGTACTTC
CDR3 protein: CSVILAGVREQYF

D gene: TRBD1
J gene: TRBJ1-5
clone size: once
V gene: TRBV20-1
CDR3 DNA: TGCAGTGCTAGTACGGGGGAGGGACAGGGTGGAAATAGCAATCAGCCCCAGCATTTT
CDR3 protein: CSASTGEGQGGNSNQPQHF

D gene: TRBD2
J gene: TRBJ2-5
clone size: few
V gene: TRBV20-1
CDR3 DNA: TGCAGTGCTCGGAGACTAGCGGGCCAAGAGACCCAGTACTTC
CDR3 protein: CSARRLAGQETQYF

D gene: TRBD2
J gene: TRBJ2-5
clone size: NA
V gene: TRBV11-2
CDR3 DNA: TGTGCCAGCAGCCCCCCGGGGGCTAGCGGGAGGGCCCAATTGGAAGAGACCCAGTACTTC
CDR3 protein: CASSPPGASGRAQLEETQYF

D gene: TRBD2
J gene: TRBJ2-1
clone size: NA
V gene: TRBV27
CDR3 DNA: TGTGCCAGCAGTTTTCCTAGCGGCCTGAGGTTCTTC
CDR3 protein: CASSFPSGLRFF

D gene: NA
J gene: TRBJ2-1
clone size: NA
V gene: TRBV6-5
CDR3 DNA: TGTGCCAGCAGTTACCAACTGTCGGGAGAGCAGTTCTTC
CDR3 protein: CASSYQLSGEQFF

D gene: NA
J gene: TRBJ2-1
clone size: NA
V gene: TRBV3-1
CDR3 DNA: TGTGCCAGCAGCCAAGATCGACCAGACAATGAGCAGTTCTTC
CDR3 protein: CASSQDRPDNEQFF

D gene: NA
J gene: TRBJ2-3
clone size: NA
V gene: TRBV12-3/TRBV12-4
CDR3 DNA: TGTGCCAGCTTGTATGCGGATACGCAGTATTTT
CDR3 protein: CASLYADTQYF

D gene: TRBD1
J gene: TRBJ2-1
clone size: NA
V gene: TRBV2
CDR3 DNA: TGTGCCAGCAGTGAAGGAGGGGGCCCAAGGAATGAGCAGTTCTTC
CDR3 protein: CASSEGGGPRNEQFF

D gene: NA
J gene: TRBJ2-5
clone size: few
V gene: TRBV3-1
CDR3 DNA: TGTGCCAGCGGGCCACAGTGGGTCGAGGTGGAGACCCAGTACTTC
CDR3 protein: CASGPQWVEVETQYF

D gene: TRBD1
J gene: TRBJ2-1
clone size: NA
V gene: TRBV29-1
CDR3 DNA: TGCAGCGGGGGACAGGGGTGGAATGAGCAGTTATTC
CDR3 protein: CSGGQGWNEQLF

D gene: NA
J gene: TRBJ2-1
clone size: NA
V gene: TRBV28
CDR3 DNA: TGTGCCACCCTCGGGACCCTGGGGAATGAGCAGTTCTTC
CDR3 protein: CATLGTLGNEQFF

D gene: NA
J gene: TRBJ2-7
clone size: NA
V gene: TRBV28
CDR3 DNA: TGTGCCAGCACTACTCACAGGGCTTGGGAGCAGTACTTC
CDR3 protein: CASTTHRAWEQYF

D gene: TRBD1
J gene: TRBJ1-2
clone size: NA
V gene: TRBV20-1
CDR3 DNA: TGCAGTGCTATCACAGGGGTCGGTGGCTATGGCTACACCTTC
CDR3 protein: CSAITGVGGYGYTF